Shown below are 17 T cell receptor beta chains from a single sample sequenced in a study of cytomegalovirus exposure and HLA in healthy donors. It was with 60 Vbeta and 13 Jbeta primers that the PCR ran. The table came from immunoSEQ multiplex PCR; TCRdb's copy has only in-frame clones and leaves some out. The sample has around 300,000 clones, approximately 70% seen once. The sample was PBMCs. These receptors all come from a female donor in good health and CMV-seronegative.

J is TRBJ2-5 and V is TRBV19; D is unclear. Germline V gene lookup returns CDR1 LNHDA and CDR2 SQIVND (reference sequence). The V gene lost 3 bases and the J gene lost 3 bases, with 8 bases spanning the gap. There are 13 residues in the CDR3. CDR3 loop: CASSMWLKETQYF. In DNA form, the CDR3 reads TGTGCCAGTAGTATGTGGCTCAAAGAGACCCAGTACTTC.

This clone was seen only a few times. V and J are TRBV12-5 and TRBJ2-7, with 8 nucleotides matching TRBD1. V was clipped by 2 bases and J by 3 bases; unmatched bases: 6. CDR1 LGHNT and CDR2 FRNRAP come from the germline V gene. The CDR3 totals 15 residues. The CDR3 loop reads CASGLPTGESYEQYF. The CDR3 DNA reads TGTGCTAGTGGTTTGCCGACAGGGGAAAGCTACGAGCAGTACTTC.

This chain connects TRBV27 to TRBJ1-3, with 8 positions matching TRBD1. Looked up from germline, CDR1 is MNHEY and CDR2 is SMNVEV (reference sequence). J lost 6 bases, V lost 6 bases, and 16 bases had no gene match. The CDR3 consists of 17 residues. The CDR3 sequence is CASRPQNSGGRENTIYF. CDR3 in DNA: TGTGCCAGCAGACCCCAAAATTCAGGGGGCCGGGAAAACACCATATATTTT.

The V and J genes are TRBV7-5 and TRBJ2-6; the table's D call, TRBD1, was not checked against the DNA. TRBV7-5 is assigned pseudogene status. The length of the CDR3 is 15 residues. CDR3 DNA: TGTGCCAGAAGCTTCAACAGGGACGGGGCCAACGTCCTGACTTTC. This translates into CARSFNRDGANVLTF.

The rearrangement joins TRBV27 to TRBJ2-2; 7 nucleotides match TRBD2. CDR1 is MNHEY and CDR2 is SMNVEV in the germline V gene (reference sequence). CDR3 length: 15 residues. Trimming removed 8 bases from V and 4 bases from J; junction bases left unmatched: 10. The CDR3 protein is CASFQWGGSTGELFF. The DNA of the CDR3 is TGTGCCAGCTTCCAATGGGGAGGGTCCACCGGGGAGCTGTTTTTT.

The CDR3 loop reads CASSKDLAASYEQYF. In DNA form, the CDR3 reads TGTGCCAGCAGCAAAGACCTAGCGGCCTCCTACGAGCAGTACTTC. The V and J genes are TRBV21-1 and TRBJ2-7; the DNA was not used to check the table's D call, TRBD2. TRBV21-1 represents a pseudogene. CDR3 length equals 15 residues.

This clone was seen a few times. Compared with germline, one end of the junction differs, possibly owing to a read error. The chain uses TRBV7-9 and TRBJ2-7; 8 bases agree with TRBD2. The CDR3 sequence is 16 residues long. CDR1 and CDR2 from the germline V gene are SEHNR and FQNEAQ (reference sequence). This CDR3 is CSSSLAASGSPYEQYF. Written as DNA, the CDR3 is TGTTCCAGCAGCTTAGCGGCGAGCGGGAGTCCCTACGAGCAGTACTTC. Using reference TRBV7-9 and TRBJ2-7 for the parts outside the CDR3, the full variable domain is DTGVSQNPRHKITKRGQNVTFRCDPISEHNRLYWYRQTLGQGPEFLTYFQNEAQLEKSRLLSDRFSAERPKGSFSTLEIQRTEQGDSAMYLCSSSLAASGSPYEQYFGPGTRLTVT.

This clone was seen a few times. The chain is built from TRBV19 and TRBJ2-7; 15 positions agree with TRBD2. The trim removed 5 bases at V and 6 bases at J, leaving 8 bases unmatched. The CDR3 runs 16 residues. Germline V lookup: CDR1 LNHDA, CDR2 SQIVND (reference sequence). The CDR3 sequence is CASSPGLAGGPGEQYF. The CDR3 nucleotides read TGTGCCAGTAGTCCCGGACTAGCGGGAGGGCCGGGCGAGCAGTACTTC.

This chain uses TRBV4-2 with TRBJ2-7; weak D call: TRBD2 (5 bases). Trimming pared 0 bases from V and 1 base from J, leaving 10 bases between. Per the germline V gene, CDR1 is LGHNA and CDR2 is YNFKEQ. CDR3 length equals 15 residues. CDR3 protein: CASSQDLTGSYEQYF. The CDR3 region has the DNA TGTGCCAGCAGCCAAGACTTAACGGGGTCCTACGAGCAGTACTTC.

CDR3 amino acids: CASRGGLAGGYEQYF. DNA for the CDR3: TGTGCCAGCAGGGGGGGACTAGCGGGGGGCTACGAGCAGTACTTC. J is TRBJ2-7 and V is TRBV27; 15 nucleotides agree with TRBD2. Germline V gene lookup returns CDR1 MNHEY and CDR2 SMNVEV (reference sequence). The V segment lost 6 bases and the J segment 3 bases; nucleotides outside the gene matches: 3. The CDR3 length is 15 residues.

The V call is TRBV25-1, the J call TRBJ2-1; a possible D gene is TRBD2 (6 bases). The CDR3 covers 13 residues. Germline CDR1 reads MGHDK; CDR2 reads SYGVNS. The ends were cut back, 4 bases at V and 8 bases at J, with 12 bases in the middle. DNA of the CDR3: TGTGCCAGCAGTGGCCGGGAGAGCGATGAGCAGTTCTTC. Encoded protein: CASSGRESDEQFF. Variable domain in full (rest from reference TRBV25-1 and TRBJ2-1): EADIYQTPRYLVIGTGKKITLECSQTMGHDKMYWYQQDPGMELHLIHYSYGVNSTEKGDLSSESTVSRIRTEHFPLTLESARPSHTSQYLCASSGRESDEQFFGPGTRLTVL.

The rearrangement joins TRBV19 to TRBJ2-3; 14 bases match TRBD2. V was clipped by 3 bases and J by 6 bases; unmatched bases: 5. Germline V CDR1 and CDR2: LNHDA, SQIVND (reference sequence). This CDR3 spans 16 amino acids. Written as DNA, the CDR3 is TGTGCCAGTAGTATGGGGACTAGCGGGAGTCGGGATACGCAGTATTTT. This codes for CASSMGTSGSRDTQYF.

V is TRBV20-1 and J is TRBJ2-2; D is perhaps TRBD1 (5 bases). The germline V and J ends were trimmed by 6 bases and 3 bases, with 5 bases remaining between them. The germline gives CDR1 DFQATT, CDR2 SNEGSKA (reference sequence). CDR3 length equals 11 residues. The CDR3 loop is CSARDTGELFF. In DNA, the CDR3 is TGCAGTGCCAGGGACACCGGGGAGCTGTTTTTT.

The rearrangement links TRBV19 to TRBJ1-4; 8 nucleotides agree with TRBD1. This CDR3 is 15 amino acids long. CDR1 and CDR2 from the germline V gene are LNHDA and SQIVND (reference sequence). V shed 6 bases and J 3 bases; nucleotides not matched to a gene: 6. The CDR3 DNA follows: TGTGCCAGTAGGAGCCCGGGACAGGCTAATGAAAAACTGTTTTTT. Translating gives CASRSPGQANEKLFF.

This clone occurred a few times. This sequence joins TRBV6-5 and TRBJ1-5, with D perhaps matching TRBD1 (6 bases). The CDR3 is 14 residues long. The germline CDR1 and CDR2 sequences are MNHEY and SVGAGI. Trimming took 6 bases from V and 9 from J, leaving 18 bases between them. The CDR3 bases are TGTGCCAGCAGCTCCACAGGGTCCCTAGGGCCCCAGCATTTT. This gives the protein CASSSTGSLGPQHF.

This clone appeared a few times. This chain uses TRBV7-3 with TRBJ2-6, with D perhaps TRBD1 (6 bases). The V end lost 4 bases, the J end lost 1 base, and 11 bases lay between the germline ends. The CDR3 length is 16 residues. Germline V gene data show CDR1 as SGHTA and CDR2 as FQGTGA. CDR3 residues: CASSSGTGSGANVLTF. CDR3 sequence (DNA): TGTGCCAGCAGCTCCGGCACAGGGTCTGGGGCCAACGTCCTGACTTTC.

This chain links TRBV6-5 with TRBJ2-5; 7 bases are shared with TRBD2. The J call may be wrong; the DNA end is better matched by TRBJ2-7. From germline, CDR1 is MNHEY and CDR2 SVGAGI. The CDR3 sequence is 16 residues long. The CDR3 reads CASSYAVGTKRYEQYF. CDR3 coding DNA: TGTGCCAGCAGTTACGCTGTCGGGACTAAACGGTACGAGCAGTACTTC.